This note documents a single T cell receptor beta chain sequence. These data originate in a study of control samples from healthy donors and cancer patients. Sequencing used immunoSEQ multiplex PCR; TCRdb keeps in-frame clones, though not all of them. The sample lists about 160,000 clones; 95% to 96% were seen once. The sequencing input was blood. The sequence was obtained from a woman in her thirties in good health.

The CDR3 here is CASSLTGRNEQFF. The CDR3, as DNA: TGTGCCAGCAGCTTGACAGGGAGGAATGAGCAGTTCTTC. This rearrangement joins TRBV5-4 to TRBJ2-1; tentatively, D is TRBD1 or TRBD2 (6 bases each). Germline V gene data show CDR1 as SGHNT and CDR2 as YYREEE (reference sequence). Trimming removed 1 base from V and 7 bases from J, with 9 bases in between. CDR3 length equals 13 residues.